This is a list of T cell receptor beta chains from one sample in a study of OX40 agonist ivuxolimab in advanced cancers. Clones were sequenced by immunoSEQ multiplex PCR, and TCRdb holds only the in-frame ones, with some missing. The table lists approximately 99,000 clones, roughly 90% of them singletons. Sequenced here: CD4+ or CD8+ T cells sorted from blood, sampled in a trial of the OX40 agonist ivuxolimab. Every receptor here comes from an adult with an advanced solid tumor such as melanoma, head and neck, liver or kidney cancer. CDR3s include the opening cysteine and the closing phenylalanine or tryptophan. A D gene is named only where the DNA matches it firmly. Part of the rows lack a size; the others show once, few, many or a class for expanded clones.

d_gene	v_gene	abundance	j_gene	CDR3aa	CDR3nt
-	TRBV2	-	TRBJ1-2	CASRTVKYGYTF	TGTGCCAGCAGGACAGTTAAGTATGGCTACACCTTC
-	TRBV7-4	once	TRBJ1-6	CASSLGTTYSPLHF	TGTGCCAGCAGCTTAGGGACTACTTATTCACCCCTCCACTTT
TRBD1	TRBV11-2	-	TRBJ1-5	CASSLGSGQGVSGNQPQHF	TGTGCCAGCAGCCTAGGTTCGGGACAGGGGGTCAGTGGCAATCAGCCCCAGCATTTT
-	TRBV7-9	-	TRBJ1-2	CASTLPGANYGYTF	TGTGCCAGCACCTTGCCAGGGGCTAACTATGGCTACACCTTC
-	TRBV27	once	TRBJ2-2	CASRQGYRELFF	TGTGCCAGCAGGCAGGGGTATCGGGAGCTGTTTTTT
TRBD1	TRBV2	-	TRBJ2-2	CASSAQGTGELFF	TGTGCCAGCAGTGCACAGGGGACCGGGGAGCTGTTTTTT
-	TRBV30	few	TRBJ1-2	CASSGVGYTF	TGTGCCTCCTCAGGGGTTGGCTACACCTTC
-	TRBV5-1	-	TRBJ1-5	CASSLEPGGNQPQHF	TGCGCCAGCAGCTTGGAACCCGGGGGCAATCAGCCCCAGCATTTT
TRBD1	TRBV14	-	TRBJ2-1	CASSQLPGQGARDEQFF	TGTGCCAGCAGCCAACTCCCGGGGCAGGGGGCGAGAGATGAGCAGTTCTTC
-	TRBV18	once	TRBJ1-2	CASSPTPGRTSNYGYTF	TGTGCCAGCTCACCAACCCCCGGCAGGACATCTAACTATGGCTACACCTTC
TRBD1	TRBV19	-	TRBJ1-4	CASSMRSGGTTNEKLFF	TGTGCCAGTAGTATGCGATCAGGGGGAACAACTAATGAAAAACTGTTTTTT
-	TRBV5-1	-	TRBJ1-2	CASSFGSRGYGYTF	TGCGCCAGCAGCTTCGGCTCCAGGGGCTATGGCTACACCTTC
-	TRBV4-1	once	TRBJ2-3	CASSLWGPGDTQYF	TGCGCCAGCAGCCTCTGGGGGCCTGGGGATACGCAGTATTTT
-	TRBV18	-	TRBJ1-1	CASSLRTRWGTEAFF	TGTGCCAGCTCCCTTCGGACCCGCTGGGGCACTGAAGCTTTCTTT
TRBD1	TRBV7-9	-	TRBJ1-1	CASSLAEGWTGMNTEAFF	TGTGCCAGCAGCTTAGCTGAGGGATGGACAGGTATGAACACTGAAGCTTTCTTT
TRBD1	TRBV19	-	TRBJ2-7	CASSTQGRQRYEQYF	TGTGCCAGTAGTACACAGGGGCGACAACGCTACGAGCAGTACTTC
TRBD1	TRBV30	-	TRBJ2-6	CAWIKQGGSGANVLTF	TGTGCCTGGATTAAACAGGGGGGATCTGGGGCCAACGTCCTGACTTTC
TRBD1	TRBV6-6	-	TRBJ2-2	CASSRTGGSNTGELFF	TGTGCCAGCAGTCGTACAGGGGGTTCGAACACCGGGGAGCTGTTTTTT
TRBD2	TRBV4-3	-	TRBJ2-7	CASSQGTSGSLHEQYF	TGCGCCAGCAGCCAAGGTACTAGCGGGAGCTTACACGAGCAGTACTTC
TRBD1	TRBV4-2	-	TRBJ1-6	CASSQIRQGIKNNSPLHF	TGTGCCAGCAGCCAGATTCGACAGGGGATAAAGAATAATTCACCCCTCCACTTT
-	TRBV19	-	TRBJ2-5	CASSITEETQYF	TGTGCCAGTAGTATTACGGAAGAGACCCAGTACTTC
TRBD1	TRBV19	-	TRBJ2-7	CASSFTTGTYEQYF	TGTGCCAGTAGTTTCACGACAGGGACCTACGAGCAGTACTTC
-	TRBV5-1	-	TRBJ2-5	CASSLREQETQYF	TGCGCCAGCAGCTTAAGAGAACAAGAGACCCAGTACTTC
-	TRBV7-2	-	TRBJ1-4	CASSSDPVPEKLFF	TGTGCCAGCAGCTCGGACCCCGTCCCAGAAAAACTGTTTTTT
-	TRBV19	-	TRBJ2-7	CASSIRRAEEQYF	TGTGCCAGTAGTATAAGGAGGGCCGAGGAGCAGTACTTC
-	TRBV2	-	TRBJ1-5	CASNSEGYQPQHF	TGTGCCAGCAATTCGGAGGGGTATCAGCCCCAGCATTTT
-	TRBV29-1	once	TRBJ2-1	CSVGRTTQDEQFF	TGCAGCGTGGGGCGGACCACCCAGGATGAGCAGTTCTTC
-	TRBV19	once	TRBJ2-6	CASSIFLGSAGANVLTF	TGTGCCAGTAGTATCTTCCTAGGATCTGCTGGGGCCAACGTCCTGACTTTC
TRBD1	TRBV19	-	TRBJ1-4	CASSRDRDRSNEKLFF	TGTGCCAGTAGTAGGGACAGGGATCGCTCTAATGAAAAACTGTTTTTT
-	TRBV7-6	-	TRBJ1-3	CASSLAEGIGNTIYF	TGTGCCAGCAGCTTAGCGGAAGGGATTGGAAACACCATATATTTT
-	TRBV10-3	-	TRBJ2-1	CAISESSNEQFF	TGTGCCATCAGTGAGTCATCCAATGAGCAGTTCTTC
-	TRBV6-1	-	TRBJ1-2	CASSEAGGGYTF	TGTGCCAGCAGTGAAGCGGGAGGCGGCTACACCTTC
TRBD2	TRBV12-5	-	TRBJ2-5	CASGLGQAGGRETQYF	TGTGCTAGTGGTTTGGGCCAGGCGGGAGGAAGGGAGACCCAGTACTTC
TRBD1	TRBV5-6	-	TRBJ1-5	CASSLGETGGQPQHF	TGTGCCAGCAGCTTGGGGGAAACAGGGGGCCAGCCCCAGCATTTT
TRBD1	TRBV2	-	TRBJ1-6	CASSHGQGHSPLHF	TGTGCCAGCAGCCACGGACAGGGTCATTCACCCCTCCACTTT
-	TRBV30	-	TRBJ2-2	CAWRTATGELFF	TGTGCCTGGAGGACAGCCACCGGGGAGCTGTTTTTT
-	TRBV5-6	-	TRBJ2-4	CASSFGRYNIQYF	TGTGCCAGCAGCTTCGGCAGATACAACATTCAGTACTTC
-	TRBV19	-	TRBJ1-4	CASTKDAAANEKLFF	TGTGCCAGTACCAAAGATGCGGCGGCTAATGAAAAACTGTTTTTT
TRBD1	TRBV10-1	-	TRBJ1-1	CASTSDRLETAFF	TGCGCCAGCACCTCGGACAGGTTGGAAACGGCTTTCTTT
TRBD1	TRBV27	-	TRBJ2-1	CASSLDRGRINEQFF	TGTGCCAGCAGTTTAGACAGGGGGCGCATAAATGAGCAGTTCTTC
-	TRBV19	once	TRBJ2-5	CASRPTGQETQYF	TGTGCCAGTAGGCCGACAGGACAAGAGACCCAGTACTTC
-	TRBV5-1	-	TRBJ2-7	CASRPDSSNSYEQYF	TGCGCCAGCAGGCCGGACAGCTCGAACTCCTACGAGCAGTACTTC
TRBD1	TRBV7-9	-	TRBJ2-2	CASSLRTGGPRNTGELFF	TGTGCCAGCAGCTTAAGGACAGGGGGCCCTCGAAACACCGGGGAGCTGTTTTTT
-	TRBV5-5	-	TRBJ1-3	CASSYFSGDTIYF	TGTGCCAGCAGCTATTTCAGCGGCGACACCATATATTTT